Listed below are T cell receptor beta chains from one sample, sequenced in a study of T cell repertoires in cytomegalovirus infection. These receptors are not linked to any known antigen. TCRdb processed the reads anew with MiXCR; each CDR3 protein has one entry. Among around 140,000 distinct CDR3 sequences listed, about 31% were seen once. This sample comprised CD8+ T cells from cultured PBMCs, obtained from culture after CMV antigen stimulation. All receptors come from a human donor in good health (CMV status not recorded). Some clones in this sample may be carry-over from other donors' samples. Each CDR3 is given with its conserved first and last residue. A D gene is named only where the DNA matches it firmly. Clone size is stated in some rows and not others, as once, few, many or a class when expanded.

TRBV14	-	few	TRBJ2-5	CASSRLGEETQYF	TGTGCCAGCAGCCGACTGGGCGAGGAGACCCAGTACTTC
TRBV7-9	-	few	TRBJ2-5	CASSLSQSIETQYF	TGTGCCAGCAGCTTAAGCCAGTCGATTGAGACCCAGTACTTC
TRBV11-2	-	many	TRBJ1-3	CASSLRRDRNTIYF	TGTGCCAGCAGCTTACGCCGGGACCGAAACACCATATATTTT
TRBV27	TRBD1	-	TRBJ2-2	CASIRQGNTGELFF	TGTGCCAGCATTCGACAGGGGAACACCGGGGAGCTGTTTTTT
TRBV28	-	few	TRBJ2-7	CASSLSAAGVGSYEQYF	TGTGCCAGCAGCCTATCGGCGGCAGGGGTAGGCTCCTACGAGCAGTACTTC
TRBV4-1	-	-	TRBJ1-1	CASSSRVWFMNTEAFF	TGCGCCAGCAGCTCAAGAGTATGGTTCATGAACACTGAAGCTTTCTTT
TRBV5-1	-	few	TRBJ1-4	CASSLVGTATNEKLFF	TGCGCCAGCAGCTTGGTGGGGACCGCAACTAATGAAAAACTGTTTTTT
TRBV2	-	few	TRBJ1-1	CATCQQGMNTEAFF	TGTGCCACCTGCCAACAGGGCATGAACACTGAAGCTTTCTTT
TRBV24-1	-	-	TRBJ2-2	CATSDWTNTGELFF	TGTGCCACCAGTGATTGGACGAACACCGGGGAGCTGTTTTTT
TRBV9	-	many	TRBJ1-2	CASSAGRESNYGYTF	TGTGCCAGCAGCGCGGGACGGGAATCTAACTATGGCTACACCTTC
TRBV7-6	-	few	TRBJ1-4	CASSLEDPATNEKLFF	TGTGCCAGCAGCTTAGAGGATCCAGCAACTAATGAAAAACTGTTTTTT
TRBV4-2	-	few	TRBJ1-1	CASSQGGRTEAFF	TGTGCCAGCAGCCAAGGAGGACGGACTGAAGCTTTCTTT
TRBV28	TRBD2	-	TRBJ2-2	CASSSLAGGPNTGELFF	TGTGCCAGCAGCTCGCTAGCGGGGGGGCCGAACACCGGGGAGCTGTTTTTT
TRBV28	-	-	TRBJ2-1	CASSPGSVFSYNEQFF	TGTGCCAGCAGTCCAGGCAGCGTGTTCTCCTACAATGAGCAGTTCTTC
TRBV19	-	-	TRBJ2-2	CASSLPGTYTGELFF	TGTGCCAGTAGTCTACCCGGGACGTACACCGGGGAGCTGTTTTTT
TRBV7-2	TRBD2	many	TRBJ2-2	CASSLIGASGGPAGELFF	TGTGCCAGCAGCCTAATAGGGGCTAGCGGGGGCCCGGCGGGGGAGCTGTTTTTT
TRBV6-5	TRBD1	many	TRBJ1-4	CASSYSGRGYEKLFF	TGTGCCAGCAGTTACTCGGGCAGGGGGTATGAAAAACTGTTTTTT
TRBV7-6	-	-	TRBJ2-2	CASSTGLFSGELFF	TGTGCCAGCAGCACAGGACTCTTCTCCGGGGAGCTGTTTTTT
TRBV7-9	TRBD1	once	TRBJ1-6	CASSPGQLSSYNSPLHF	TGTGCCAGTTCCCCGGGACAGCTGAGCTCCTATAATTCACCCCTCCACTTT
TRBV28	-	few	TRBJ1-6	CASSLYRGENSPLHF	TGTGCCAGCAGTTTATATCGGGGGGAAAATTCACCCCTCCACTTT
TRBV7-8	TRBD2	-	TRBJ2-1	CASSPYAGDSYNEQFF	TGTGCCAGCAGCCCATATGCGGGAGACTCCTACAATGAGCAGTTCTTC
TRBV19	TRBD2	few	TRBJ2-1	CASSIVPSGGGYNEQFF	TGTGCCAGTAGTATAGTTCCTAGCGGGGGGGGATACAATGAGCAGTTCTTC